This T cell receptor (beta chain) is from a study of beta chain features in type 1 diabetes. General study findings and limits: Naive, central memory and Treg TCRB repertoires appeared more alike in patients than in healthy donors. There was no resolution here of whether HLA type influences TCRB rearrangement.

At least ten counts were recorded for this clone. Its antigen remains unknown. CDR3 size: 12 residues. The V gene lost 5 bases and the J gene lost 4 bases, with 10 bases spanning the gap. Germline CDR1 reads SGHRS; CDR2 reads YFSETQ. There was one heparinised blood draw per donor, averaging roughly 0.12 L. Isolated RNA was reverse transcribed in full, so expressed TCRB transcripts were sequenced. Sequencing was performed with immunoSEQ multiplex PCR; in TCRdb, only in-frame clones are kept and a portion is missing. The profile shows around 300,000 clones, about 8% of them singletons. The receptor comes from a woman aged 18 to 35 in good health. The sequencing input was central memory CD4+ T cells from blood. The chain joins TRBV5-1 to TRBJ2-7; D is possibly TRBD1 or TRBD2 (5 bases each). In nucleotides, the CDR3 is TGCGCCAGCAGTAGGGACGTATACGAGCAGTACTTC. This sequence encodes CASSRDVYEQYF.